The TCR beta chain described here comes from a study of shared clonotypes between healthy human individuals. Broader study findings: Incompleteness in sorted-subset sequencing, despite large depth, was shown by rarefaction.

This clone showed up just a few times. The target antigen is unknown. The CDR3 runs 17 residues. Unmatched junction bases numbered 8, after V lost 3 bases and J lost 0 bases. Germline V CDR1 and CDR2: MNHEY, SMNVEV (reference sequence). Each subset's genomic DNA was split evenly across several immunoSEQ plates. Measured with immunoSEQ multiplex PCR; TCRdb has only the in-frame clones, and not every one. This sample has 550,000 to 850,000 clones, with about two thirds found just once. The specimen was memory CD4+ T cells sorted from blood. Stated subset: CD45RA-negative fraction. The chain carries TRBV27 and TRBJ2-5, with TRBD1 identical over 9 bases. The sequence came from a woman aged 30 to 39 in good health. The CDR3 region is CASSLLRQGGNQETQYF. Written as DNA, the CDR3 is TGTGCCAGCAGTTTGCTTAGACAGGGGGGTAACCAAGAGACCCAGTACTTC.